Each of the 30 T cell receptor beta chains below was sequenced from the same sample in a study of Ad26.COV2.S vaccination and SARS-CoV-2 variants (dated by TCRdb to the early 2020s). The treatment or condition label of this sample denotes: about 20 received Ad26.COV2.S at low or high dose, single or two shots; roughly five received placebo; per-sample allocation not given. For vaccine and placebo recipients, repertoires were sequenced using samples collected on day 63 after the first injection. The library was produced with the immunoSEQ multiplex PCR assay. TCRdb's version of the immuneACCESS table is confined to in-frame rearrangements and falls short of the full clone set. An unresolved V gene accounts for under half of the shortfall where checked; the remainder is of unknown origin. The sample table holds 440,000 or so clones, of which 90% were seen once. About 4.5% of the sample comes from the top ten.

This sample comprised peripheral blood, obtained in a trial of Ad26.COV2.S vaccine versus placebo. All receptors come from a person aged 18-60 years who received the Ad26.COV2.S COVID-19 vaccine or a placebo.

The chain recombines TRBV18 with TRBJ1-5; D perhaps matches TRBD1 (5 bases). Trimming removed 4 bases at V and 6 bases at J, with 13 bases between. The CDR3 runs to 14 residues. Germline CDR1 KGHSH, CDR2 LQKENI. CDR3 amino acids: CASSLRDRLQPQHF. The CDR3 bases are TGTGCCAGCTCACTCCGCGACAGACTTCAGCCCCAGCATTTT.

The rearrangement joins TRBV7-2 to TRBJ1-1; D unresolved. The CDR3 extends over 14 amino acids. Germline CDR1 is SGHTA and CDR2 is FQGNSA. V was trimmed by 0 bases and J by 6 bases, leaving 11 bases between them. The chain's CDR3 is CASSLALAMAEAFF. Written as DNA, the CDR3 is TGTGCCAGCAGCTTAGCCCTTGCTATGGCTGAAGCTTTCTTT.

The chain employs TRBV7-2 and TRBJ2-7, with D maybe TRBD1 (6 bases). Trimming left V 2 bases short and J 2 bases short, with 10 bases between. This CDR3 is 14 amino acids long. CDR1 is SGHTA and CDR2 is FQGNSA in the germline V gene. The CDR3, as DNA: TGTGCCAGCAGCTTACAGGACAGAGCCTACGAGCAGTACTTC. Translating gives CASSLQDRAYEQYF.

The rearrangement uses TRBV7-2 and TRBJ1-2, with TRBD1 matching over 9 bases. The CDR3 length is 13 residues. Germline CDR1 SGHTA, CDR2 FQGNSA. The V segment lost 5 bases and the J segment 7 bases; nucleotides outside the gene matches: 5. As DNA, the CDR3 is TGTGCCAGCAGCCCGGACAGGGGCGGTGGCTACACCTTC. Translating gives CASSPDRGGGYTF. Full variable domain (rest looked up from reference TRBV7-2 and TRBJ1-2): GAGVSQSPSNKVTEKGKDVELRCDPISGHTALYWYRQSLGQGLEFLIYFQGNSAPDKSGLPSDRFSAERTGGSVSTLTIQRTQQEDSAVYLCASSPDRGGGYTFGSGTRLTVV.

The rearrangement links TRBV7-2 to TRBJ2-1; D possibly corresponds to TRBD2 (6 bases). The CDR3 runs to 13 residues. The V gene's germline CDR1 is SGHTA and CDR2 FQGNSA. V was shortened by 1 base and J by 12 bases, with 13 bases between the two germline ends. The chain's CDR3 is CASSLGASDLQFF. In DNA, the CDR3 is TGTGCCAGCAGCTTAGGGGCTAGCGACCTGCAGTTCTTC.

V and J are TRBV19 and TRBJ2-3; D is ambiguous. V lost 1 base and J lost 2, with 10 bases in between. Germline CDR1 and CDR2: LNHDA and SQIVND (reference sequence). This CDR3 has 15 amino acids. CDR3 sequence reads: CASSIGGQFTDTQYF. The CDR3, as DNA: TGTGCCAGTAGTATAGGAGGCCAGTTCACAGATACGCAGTATTTT.

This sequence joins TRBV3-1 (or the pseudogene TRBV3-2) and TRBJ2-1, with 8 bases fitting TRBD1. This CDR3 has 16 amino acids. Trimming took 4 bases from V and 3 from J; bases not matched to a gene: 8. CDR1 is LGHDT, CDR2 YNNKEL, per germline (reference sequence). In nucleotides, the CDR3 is TGTGCCAGCAGCCCCCAGCAGGGACAGGTCTACAATGAGCAGTTCTTC. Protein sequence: CASSPQQGQVYNEQFF.

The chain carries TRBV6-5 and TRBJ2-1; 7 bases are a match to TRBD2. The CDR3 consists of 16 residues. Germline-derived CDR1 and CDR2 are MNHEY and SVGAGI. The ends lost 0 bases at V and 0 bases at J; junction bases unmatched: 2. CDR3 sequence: CASSYSLADSYNEQFF. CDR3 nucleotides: TGTGCCAGCAGTTACTCCCTAGCGGACTCCTACAATGAGCAGTTCTTC.

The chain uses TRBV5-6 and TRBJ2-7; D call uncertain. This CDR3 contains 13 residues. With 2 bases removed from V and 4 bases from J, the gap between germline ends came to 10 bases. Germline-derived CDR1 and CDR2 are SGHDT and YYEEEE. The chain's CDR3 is CASSLPEMYEQYF. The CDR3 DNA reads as TGTGCCAGCAGCTTACCAGAAATGTACGAGCAGTACTTC.

CDR3 coding DNA: TGTGCCAGCAGCCCCAGGGACGAGCAGTACTTC. Translation: CASSPRDEQYF. This chain links TRBV7-2 with TRBJ2-7, with D maybe TRBD1 (5 bases). This CDR3 has 11 residues. The V end was cut by 5 bases, the J end by 5 bases, with 7 bases between. Germline V gene data show CDR1 as SGHTA and CDR2 as FQGNSA.

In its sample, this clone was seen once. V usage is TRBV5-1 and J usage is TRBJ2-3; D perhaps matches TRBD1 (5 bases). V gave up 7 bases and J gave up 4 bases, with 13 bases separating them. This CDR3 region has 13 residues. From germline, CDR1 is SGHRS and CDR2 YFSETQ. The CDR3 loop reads CASCRVLADTQYF. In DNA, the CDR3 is TGCGCCAGCTGCAGGGTTTTGGCAGATACGCAGTATTTT.

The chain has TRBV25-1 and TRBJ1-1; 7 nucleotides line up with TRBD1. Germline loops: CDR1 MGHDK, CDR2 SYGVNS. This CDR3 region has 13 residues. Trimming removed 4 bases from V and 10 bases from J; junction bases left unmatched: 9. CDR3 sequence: CASSALDRVGAFF. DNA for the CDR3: TGTGCCAGCAGTGCGCTAGACAGGGTTGGAGCTTTCTTT.

The CDR3 here is CASSLEGPGTGGSYEQYF. Here the CDR3 DNA reads TGTGCCAGCAGCTTAGAGGGCCCCGGGACAGGGGGCTCCTACGAGCAGTACTTC. The genes are TRBV7-2 and TRBJ2-7, with TRBD1 matching 11 bases. The CDR3 has 18 residues. The germline V gene has CDR1 SGHTA and CDR2 FQGNSA. The V segment lost 1 base and the J segment 0 bases; nucleotides outside the gene matches: 8.

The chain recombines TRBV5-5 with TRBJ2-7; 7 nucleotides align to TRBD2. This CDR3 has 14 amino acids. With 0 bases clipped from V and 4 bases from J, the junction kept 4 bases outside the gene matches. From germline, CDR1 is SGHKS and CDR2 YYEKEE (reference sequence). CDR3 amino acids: CASSLGISGYEQYF. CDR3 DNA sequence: TGTGCCAGCAGCTTGGGCATTAGCGGGTACGAGCAGTACTTC.

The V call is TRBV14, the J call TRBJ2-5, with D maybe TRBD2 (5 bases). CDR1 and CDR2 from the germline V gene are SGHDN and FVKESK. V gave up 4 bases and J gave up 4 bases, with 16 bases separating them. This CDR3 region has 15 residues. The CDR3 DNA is TGTGCCAGCAGCCCACCTCTCGGGGAGAGAGAGACCCAGTACTTC. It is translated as CASSPPLGERETQYF.

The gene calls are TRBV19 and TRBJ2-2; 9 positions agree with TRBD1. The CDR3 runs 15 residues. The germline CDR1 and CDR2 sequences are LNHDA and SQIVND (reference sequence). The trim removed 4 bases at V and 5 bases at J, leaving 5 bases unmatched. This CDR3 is CASSRDRVRTGELFF. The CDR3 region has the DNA TGTGCCAGTAGTAGGGACAGGGTTCGGACCGGGGAGCTGTTTTTT.

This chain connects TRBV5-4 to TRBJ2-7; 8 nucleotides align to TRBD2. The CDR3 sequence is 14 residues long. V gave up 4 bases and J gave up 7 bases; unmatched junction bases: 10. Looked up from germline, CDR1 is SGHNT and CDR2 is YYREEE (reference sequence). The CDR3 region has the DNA TGTGCCAGCAGCACCAGCGGGAGAGCGGGTGAGCAGTACTTC. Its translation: CASSTSGRAGEQYF.

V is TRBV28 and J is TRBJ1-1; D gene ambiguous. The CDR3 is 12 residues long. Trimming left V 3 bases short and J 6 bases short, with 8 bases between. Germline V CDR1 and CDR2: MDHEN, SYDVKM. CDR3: CASSFGVPEAFF. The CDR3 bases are TGTGCCAGCAGTTTTGGGGTTCCTGAAGCTTTCTTT. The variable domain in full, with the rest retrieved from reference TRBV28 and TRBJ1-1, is DVKVTQSSRYLVKRTGEKVFLECVQDMDHENMFWYRQDPGLGLRLIYFSYDVKMKEKGDIPEGYSVSREKKERFSLILESASTNQTSMYLCASSFGVPEAFFGQGTRLTVV.

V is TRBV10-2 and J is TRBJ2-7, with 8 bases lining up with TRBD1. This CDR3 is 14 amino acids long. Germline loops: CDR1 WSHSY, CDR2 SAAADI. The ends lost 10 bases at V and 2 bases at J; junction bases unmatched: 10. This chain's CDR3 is CATKDRTGPYEQYF. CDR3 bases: TGCGCCACCAAGGATAGGACAGGGCCCTACGAGCAGTACTTC.

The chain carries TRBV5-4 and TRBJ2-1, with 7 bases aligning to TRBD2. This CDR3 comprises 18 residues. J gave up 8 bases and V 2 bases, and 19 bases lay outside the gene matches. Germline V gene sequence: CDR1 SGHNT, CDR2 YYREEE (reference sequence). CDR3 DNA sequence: TGTGCCAGCAGCTTTTGGAGGCTAGCGGAAGGTATTTTCGATGAGCAGTTCTTC. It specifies CASSFWRLAEGIFDEQFF.

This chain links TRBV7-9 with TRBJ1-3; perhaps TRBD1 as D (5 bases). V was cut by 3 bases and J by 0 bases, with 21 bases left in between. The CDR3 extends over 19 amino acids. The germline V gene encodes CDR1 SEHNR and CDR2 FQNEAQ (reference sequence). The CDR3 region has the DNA TGTGCCAGCAGCTTCCGGGGCATGGGGTTTAATGACTCTGGAAACACCATATATTTT. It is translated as CASSFRGMGFNDSGNTIYF. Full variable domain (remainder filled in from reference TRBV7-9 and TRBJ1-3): DTGVSQNPRHKITKRGQNVTFRCDPISEHNRLYWYRQTLGQGPEFLTYFQNEAQLEKSRLLSDRFSAERPKGSFSTLEIQRTEQGDSAMYLCASSFRGMGFNDSGNTIYFGEGSWLTVV.

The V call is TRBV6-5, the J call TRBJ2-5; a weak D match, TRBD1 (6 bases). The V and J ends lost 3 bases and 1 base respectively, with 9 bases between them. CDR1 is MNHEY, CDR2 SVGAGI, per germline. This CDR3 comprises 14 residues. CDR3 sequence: CASSYAGAQETQYF. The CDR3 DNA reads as TGTGCCAGCAGTTATGCAGGGGCCCAAGAGACCCAGTACTTC.

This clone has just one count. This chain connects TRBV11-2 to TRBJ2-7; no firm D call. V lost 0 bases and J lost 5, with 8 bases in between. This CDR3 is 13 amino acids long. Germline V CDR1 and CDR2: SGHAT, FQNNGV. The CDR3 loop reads CASSLDRADEQYF. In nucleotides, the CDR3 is TGTGCCAGCAGCTTAGATCGGGCAGACGAGCAGTACTTC.

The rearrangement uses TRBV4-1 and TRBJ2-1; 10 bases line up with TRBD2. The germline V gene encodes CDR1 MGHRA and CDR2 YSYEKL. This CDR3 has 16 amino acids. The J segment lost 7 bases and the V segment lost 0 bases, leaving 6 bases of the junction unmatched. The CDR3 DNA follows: TGCGCCAGCAGCCAAGAAGGCGGGACTAGCGCTAATGAGCAGTTCTTC. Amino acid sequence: CASSQEGGTSANEQFF.

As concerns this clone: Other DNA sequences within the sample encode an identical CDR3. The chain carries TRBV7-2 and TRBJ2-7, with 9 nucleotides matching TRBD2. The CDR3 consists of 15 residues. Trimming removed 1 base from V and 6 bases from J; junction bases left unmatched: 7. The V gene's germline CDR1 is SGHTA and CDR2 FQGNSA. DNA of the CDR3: TGTGCCAGCAGCTTAGTTTTAGCGGGAGCCCTCGAGCAGTACTTC. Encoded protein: CASSLVLAGALEQYF. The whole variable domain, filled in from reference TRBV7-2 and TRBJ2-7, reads GAGVSQSPSNKVTEKGKDVELRCDPISGHTALYWYRQSLGQGLEFLIYFQGNSAPDKSGLPSDRFSAERTGGSVSTLTIQRTQQEDSAVYLCASSLVLAGALEQYFGPGTRLTVT.

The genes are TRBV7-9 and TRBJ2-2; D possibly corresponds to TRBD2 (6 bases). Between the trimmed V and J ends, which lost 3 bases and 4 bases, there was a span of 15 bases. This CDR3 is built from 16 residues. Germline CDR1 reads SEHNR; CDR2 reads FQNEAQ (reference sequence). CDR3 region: CASSFVGGGFTGELFF. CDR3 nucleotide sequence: TGTGCCAGCAGCTTCGTTGGGGGAGGATTCACCGGGGAGCTGTTTTTT.

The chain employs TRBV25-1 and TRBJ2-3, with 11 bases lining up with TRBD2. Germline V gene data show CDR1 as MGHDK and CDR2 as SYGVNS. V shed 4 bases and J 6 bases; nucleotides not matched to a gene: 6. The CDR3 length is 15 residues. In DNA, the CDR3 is TGTGCCAGCAGTGTGCTAGCGGGAGGAACGGATACGCAGTATTTT. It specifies CASSVLAGGTDTQYF.

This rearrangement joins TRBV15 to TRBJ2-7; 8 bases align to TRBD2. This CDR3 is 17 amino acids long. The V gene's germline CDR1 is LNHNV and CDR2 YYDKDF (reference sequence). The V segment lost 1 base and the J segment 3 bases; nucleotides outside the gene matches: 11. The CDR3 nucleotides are TGTGCCACCAGCAGAGGACCACTAACTAGCGGAGACTACGAGCAGTACTTC. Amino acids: CATSRGPLTSGDYEQYF.

DNA of the CDR3: TGTGCCAGCAGCCTCTCTCCTAGCGGAGGGAGAGGAGGCTACACCTTC. This gives the protein CASSLSPSGGRGGYTF. This chain links TRBV13 with TRBJ1-2; the D is unclear. Germline values: CDR1 PRHDT, CDR2 FYEKMQ (reference sequence). The CDR3 runs to 16 residues. V was trimmed by 5 bases and J by 8 bases, leaving 24 bases between them.

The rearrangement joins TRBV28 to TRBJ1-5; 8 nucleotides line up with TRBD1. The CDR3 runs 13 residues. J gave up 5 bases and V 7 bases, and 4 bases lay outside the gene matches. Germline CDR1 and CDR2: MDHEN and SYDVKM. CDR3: CASTRTGYQPQHF. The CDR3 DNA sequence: TGTGCCAGCACCCGGACAGGGTATCAGCCCCAGCATTTT.